This T cell receptor beta chain stems from a study of siplizumab effects on memory and regulatory T cells. Trimming shortened V by 1 base and J by 8 bases, and 15 bases separated the two germline ends. Per the germline V gene, CDR1 is SGDLS and CDR2 is YYNGEE. The CDR3 spans 15 residues. Study-level findings and limits: Naive-or-memory phenotypes were unassignable for roughly 75-96% of proliferating CD4+ or CD8+ clones.

Concerning this clone: Its antigen is not identified.

TCRdb keeps only in-frame clones here, not all; method: immunoSEQ multiplex PCR. The sample consists of 90,000 to 140,000 clones, approximately 94% of them appearing once. This chain connects TRBV9 to TRBJ1-4; D uncertain. Source material: CD4+ T cells sorted from blood. The sequence came from a human donor in good health. The CDR3 spells CASSVSEGSGEKLFF. CDR3 in DNA: TGTGCCAGCAGCGTATCTGAGGGTAGTGGCGAAAAACTGTTTTTT.